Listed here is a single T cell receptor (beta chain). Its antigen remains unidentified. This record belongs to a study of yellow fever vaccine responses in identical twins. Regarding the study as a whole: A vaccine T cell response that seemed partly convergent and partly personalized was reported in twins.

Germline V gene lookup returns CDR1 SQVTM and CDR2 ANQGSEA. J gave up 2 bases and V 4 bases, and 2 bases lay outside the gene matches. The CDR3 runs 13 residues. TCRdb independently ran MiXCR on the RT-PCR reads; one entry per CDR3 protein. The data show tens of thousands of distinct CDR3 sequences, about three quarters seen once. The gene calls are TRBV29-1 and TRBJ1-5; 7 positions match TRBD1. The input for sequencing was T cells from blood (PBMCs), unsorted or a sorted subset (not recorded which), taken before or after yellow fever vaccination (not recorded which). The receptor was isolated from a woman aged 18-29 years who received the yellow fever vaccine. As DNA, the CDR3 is TGCAGCGTTGCCGACAGGGGCAATCAGCCCCAGCATTTT. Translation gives CSVADRGNQPQHF.